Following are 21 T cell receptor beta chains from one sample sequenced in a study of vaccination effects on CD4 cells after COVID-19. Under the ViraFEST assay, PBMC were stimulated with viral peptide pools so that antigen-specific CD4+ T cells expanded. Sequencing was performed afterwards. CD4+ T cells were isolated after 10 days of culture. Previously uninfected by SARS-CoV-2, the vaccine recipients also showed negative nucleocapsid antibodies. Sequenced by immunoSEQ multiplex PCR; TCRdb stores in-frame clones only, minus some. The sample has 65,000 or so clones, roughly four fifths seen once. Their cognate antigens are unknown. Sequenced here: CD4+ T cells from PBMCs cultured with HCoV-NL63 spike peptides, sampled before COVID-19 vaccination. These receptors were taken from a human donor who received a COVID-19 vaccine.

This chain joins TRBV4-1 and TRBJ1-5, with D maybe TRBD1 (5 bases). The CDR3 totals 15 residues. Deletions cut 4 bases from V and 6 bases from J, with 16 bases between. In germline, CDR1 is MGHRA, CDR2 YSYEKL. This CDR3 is CASSRTGEGSQPQHF. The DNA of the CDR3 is TGCGCCAGCAGCCGTACGGGGGAAGGAAGTCAGCCCCAGCATTTT.

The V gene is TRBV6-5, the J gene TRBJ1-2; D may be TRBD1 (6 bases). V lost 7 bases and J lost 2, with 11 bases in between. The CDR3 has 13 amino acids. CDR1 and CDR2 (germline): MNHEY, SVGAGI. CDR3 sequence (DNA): TGTGCCAGCACCTGGACAGTGAACTATGGCTACACCTTC. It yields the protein CASTWTVNYGYTF.

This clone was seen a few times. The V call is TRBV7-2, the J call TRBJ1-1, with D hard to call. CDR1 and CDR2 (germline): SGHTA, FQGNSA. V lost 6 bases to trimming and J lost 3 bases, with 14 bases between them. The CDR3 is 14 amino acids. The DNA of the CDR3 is TGTGCCAGCAGACCGGACCTCCGGGACACTGAAGCTTTCTTT. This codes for CASRPDLRDTEAFF.

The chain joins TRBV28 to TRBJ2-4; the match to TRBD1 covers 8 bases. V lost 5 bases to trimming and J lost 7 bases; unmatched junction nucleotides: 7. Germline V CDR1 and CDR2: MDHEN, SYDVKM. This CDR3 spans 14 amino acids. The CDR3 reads CASSRTGGANIQYF. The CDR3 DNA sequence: TGTGCCAGCAGTCGCACAGGGGGTGCGAACATTCAGTACTTC. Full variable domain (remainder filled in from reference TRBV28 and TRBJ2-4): DVKVTQSSRYLVKRTGEKVFLECVQDMDHENMFWYRQDPGLGLRLIYFSYDVKMKEKGDIPEGYSVSREKKERFSLILESASTNQTSMYLCASSRTGGANIQYFGAGTRLSVL.

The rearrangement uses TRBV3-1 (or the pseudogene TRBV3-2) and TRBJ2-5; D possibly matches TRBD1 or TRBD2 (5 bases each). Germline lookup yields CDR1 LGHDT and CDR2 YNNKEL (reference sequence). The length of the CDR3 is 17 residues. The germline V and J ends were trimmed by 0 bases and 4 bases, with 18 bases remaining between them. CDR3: CASSQDLRAGRAETQYF. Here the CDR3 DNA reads TGTGCCAGCAGCCAAGATCTTAGGGCAGGGCGGGCAGAGACCCAGTACTTC.

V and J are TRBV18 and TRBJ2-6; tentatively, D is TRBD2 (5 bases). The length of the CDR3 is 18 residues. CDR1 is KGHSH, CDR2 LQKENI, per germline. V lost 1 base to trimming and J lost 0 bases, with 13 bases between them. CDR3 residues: CASSPLPGISSGANVLTF. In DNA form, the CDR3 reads TGTGCCAGCTCACCACTTCCGGGAATTAGCTCTGGGGCCAACGTCCTGACTTTC.

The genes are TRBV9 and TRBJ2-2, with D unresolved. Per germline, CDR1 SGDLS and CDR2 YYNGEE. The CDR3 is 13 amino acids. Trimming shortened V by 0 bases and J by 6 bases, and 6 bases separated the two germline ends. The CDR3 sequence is CASSVAQSGELFF. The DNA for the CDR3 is TGTGCCAGCAGCGTAGCTCAGTCCGGGGAGCTGTTTTTT.

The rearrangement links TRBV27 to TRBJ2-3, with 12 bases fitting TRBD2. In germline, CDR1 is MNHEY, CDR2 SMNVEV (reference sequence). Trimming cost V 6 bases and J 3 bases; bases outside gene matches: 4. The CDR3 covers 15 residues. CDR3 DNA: TGTGCCAGCAGCTCCGGACTAGCGGGGACAGATACGCAGTATTTT. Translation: CASSSGLAGTDTQYF.

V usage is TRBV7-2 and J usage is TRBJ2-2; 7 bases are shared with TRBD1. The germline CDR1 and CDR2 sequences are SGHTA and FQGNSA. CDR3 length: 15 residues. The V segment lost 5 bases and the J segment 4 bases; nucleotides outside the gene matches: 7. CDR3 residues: CASSPQGVGTGELFF. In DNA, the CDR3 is TGTGCCAGCAGCCCTCAGGGGGTTGGCACCGGGGAGCTGTTTTTT.

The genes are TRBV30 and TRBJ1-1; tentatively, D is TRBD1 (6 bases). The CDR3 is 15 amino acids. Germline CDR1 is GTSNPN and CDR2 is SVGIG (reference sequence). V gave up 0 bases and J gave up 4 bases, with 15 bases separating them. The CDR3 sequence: CAWSVQGGVATEAFF. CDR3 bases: TGTGCCTGGAGTGTACAGGGAGGGGTGGCCACTGAAGCTTTCTTT.

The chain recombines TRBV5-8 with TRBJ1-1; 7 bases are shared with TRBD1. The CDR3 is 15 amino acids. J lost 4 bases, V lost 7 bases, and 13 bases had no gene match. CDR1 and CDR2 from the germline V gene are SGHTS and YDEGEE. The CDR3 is CASPSGGGESTEAFF. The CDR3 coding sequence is TGTGCCAGCCCCTCCGGAGGGGGCGAAAGCACTGAAGCTTTCTTT. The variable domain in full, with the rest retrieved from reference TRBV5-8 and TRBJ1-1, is EAGVTQSPTHLIKTRGQQATLRCSPISGHTSVYWYQQALGLGLQFLLWYDEGEERNRGNFPPRFSGRQFPNYSSELNVNALELEDSALYLCASPSGGGESTEAFFGQGTRLTVV.

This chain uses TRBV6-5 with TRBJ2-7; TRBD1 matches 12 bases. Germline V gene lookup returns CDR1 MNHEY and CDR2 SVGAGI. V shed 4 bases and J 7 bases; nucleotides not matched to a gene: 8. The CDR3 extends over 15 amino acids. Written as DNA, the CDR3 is TGTGCCAGCAGTTCGACCGGGACAGGGGGCTATGAGCAGTACGTC. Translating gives CASSSTGTGGYEQYV.

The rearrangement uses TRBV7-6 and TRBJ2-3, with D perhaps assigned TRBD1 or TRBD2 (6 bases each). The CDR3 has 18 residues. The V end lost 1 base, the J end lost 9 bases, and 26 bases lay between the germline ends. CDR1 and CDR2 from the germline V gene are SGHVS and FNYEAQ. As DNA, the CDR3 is TGTGCCAGCAGCTTAGGGGGGGCGCACATCGGAGGTGGTTCGACGCAGTATTTT. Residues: CASSLGGAHIGGGSTQYF.

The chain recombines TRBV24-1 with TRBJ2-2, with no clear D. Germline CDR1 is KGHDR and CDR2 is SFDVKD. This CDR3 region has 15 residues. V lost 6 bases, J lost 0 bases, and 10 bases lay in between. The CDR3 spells CATSRTGANTGELFF. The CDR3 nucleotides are TGTGCCACCAGTCGGACGGGCGCGAACACCGGGGAGCTGTTTTTT.

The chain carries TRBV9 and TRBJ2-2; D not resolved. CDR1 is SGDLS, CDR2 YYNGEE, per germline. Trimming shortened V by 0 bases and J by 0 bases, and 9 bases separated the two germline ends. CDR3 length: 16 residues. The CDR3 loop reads CASSVVVSPNTGELFF. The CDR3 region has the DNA TGTGCCAGCAGCGTAGTCGTCTCACCGAACACCGGGGAGCTGTTTTTT.

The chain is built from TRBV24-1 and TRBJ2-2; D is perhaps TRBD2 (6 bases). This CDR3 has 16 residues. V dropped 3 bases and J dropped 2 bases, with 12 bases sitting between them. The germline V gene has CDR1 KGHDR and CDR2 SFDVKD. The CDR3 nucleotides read TGTGCCACCAGTGATGCCGCGGGGATCAACACCGGGGAGCTGTTTTTT. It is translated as CATSDAAGINTGELFF.

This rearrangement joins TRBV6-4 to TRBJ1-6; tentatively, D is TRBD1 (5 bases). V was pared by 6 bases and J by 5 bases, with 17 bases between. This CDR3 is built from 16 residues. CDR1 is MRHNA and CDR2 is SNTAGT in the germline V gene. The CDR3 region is CASRGGDGANNSPLHF. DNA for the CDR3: TGTGCCAGCAGGGGTGGGGACGGTGCGAATAATTCACCCCTCCACTTT.

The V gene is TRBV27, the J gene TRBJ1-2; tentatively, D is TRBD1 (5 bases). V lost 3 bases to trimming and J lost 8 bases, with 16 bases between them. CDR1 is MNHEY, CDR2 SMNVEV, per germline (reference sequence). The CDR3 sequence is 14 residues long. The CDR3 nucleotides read TGTGCCAGCAGTTTTTCAGGGTCGCCCGCGGGCTACACCTTC. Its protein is CASSFSGSPAGYTF.

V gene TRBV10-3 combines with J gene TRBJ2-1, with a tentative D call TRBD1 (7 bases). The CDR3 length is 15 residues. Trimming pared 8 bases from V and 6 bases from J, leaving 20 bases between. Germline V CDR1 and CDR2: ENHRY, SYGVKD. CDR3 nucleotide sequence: TGTGCCATCGGAGGGTTGCGTACAGGGGTCAATGAGCAGTTCTTC. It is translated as CAIGGLRTGVNEQFF.

CDR3 protein: CASSLMTGTWAKEQYV. Written as DNA, the CDR3 is TGTGCCAGCAGCTTGATGACAGGGACCTGGGCGAAAGAGCAGTACGTC. The gene calls are TRBV7-3 and TRBJ2-7; 7 positions match TRBD1. V trimming: 3 bases; J trimming: 7 bases; junction bases outside the gene matches: 15. The CDR3 extends over 16 amino acids. Germline CDR1 reads SGHTA; CDR2 reads FQGTGA.

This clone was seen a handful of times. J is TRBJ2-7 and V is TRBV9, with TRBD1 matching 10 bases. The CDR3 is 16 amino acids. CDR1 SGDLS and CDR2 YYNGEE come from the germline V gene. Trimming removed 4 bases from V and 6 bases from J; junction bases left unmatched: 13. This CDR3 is CASSSPRDRGPREQYV. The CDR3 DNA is TGTGCCAGCAGCTCACCCCGGGACAGGGGACCCCGCGAGCAGTACGTC.